This TCR beta chain was recovered during a study of T cell responses to AZD1222 COVID-19 vaccine. Study-wide findings and caveats: Scientists sampled the repertoires only once the peak T cell response had passed. Of spike-specific TCRs, nearly half reportedly target regions left unmutated in variants.

Germline V gene sequence: CDR1 SGDLS, CDR2 YYNGEE. The CDR3 totals 14 residues. V lost 1 base to trimming and J lost 2 bases, with 7 bases between them. As to this clone: Its target is not known.

The repertoire was sequenced with immunoSEQ multiplex PCR; TCRdb's copy has only in-frame clones and lacks some. The table lists roughly 150,000 clones, about nine tenths of them singletons. The rearrangement joins TRBV9 to TRBJ1-3; the D is unclear. This receptor was taken from an adult in good health. The source material was peripheral blood, sampled on day 0 of AZD1222 vaccination. CDR3 in amino acids: CASSVSGTGNTIYF. In DNA, the CDR3 is TGTGCCAGCAGCGTAAGTGGGACTGGAAACACCATATATTTT.